The 18 T cell receptor beta chains below come from one sample, sequenced in a study of cytomegalovirus exposure and HLA in healthy donors. Researchers ran the PCR with 60 Vbeta and 13 Jbeta primers. Data came from immunoSEQ multiplex PCR; TCRdb stores just in-frame clones and leaves some out. Altogether about 160,000 clones are present, approximately 80% being singletons, with the ten largest covering 3.7%. The sample taken for sequencing was PBMCs. These receptors were obtained from a man aged 25 to 45 in good health and CMV-seropositive.

The V and J genes are TRBV7-9 and TRBJ2-7; 7 nucleotides agree with TRBD1. Losses at the gene ends were 4 bases for V and 3 bases for J; bases not matched to a gene: 12. The CDR3 is 16 residues long. Germline V gene lookup returns CDR1 SEHNR and CDR2 FQNEAQ (reference sequence). CDR3 in amino acids: CASSSETGTVNYEQYF. The CDR3 DNA reads as TGTGCCAGCAGCTCAGAGACCGGGACAGTTAACTACGAGCAGTACTTC.

The sample holds a few counts of this clone. V usage is TRBV28 and J usage is TRBJ1-1; tentatively, D is TRBD1 (5 bases). In germline, CDR1 is MDHEN, CDR2 SYDVKM. CDR3 length: 14 residues. V was clipped by 1 base and J by 5 bases, with 11 bases between them. Here the CDR3 DNA reads TGTGCCAGCAGTTTATCAGGGCTCGGGACTGAAGCTTTCTTT. Its protein product is CASSLSGLGTEAFF.

This sequence joins TRBV7-7 and TRBJ2-7; D is possibly TRBD1 (6 bases). Germline V gene sequence: CDR1 SSHAT, CDR2 FNYEAQ (reference sequence). The CDR3 length is 13 residues. V was clipped by 3 bases and J by 4 bases, with 10 bases between them. As DNA, the CDR3 is TGTGCCAGCAGCTTCGCCCAGGGGTACGAGCAGTACTTC. It specifies CASSFAQGYEQYF.

This rearrangement joins TRBV6-5 to TRBJ1-2; possible D gene TRBD1, 6 bases. This CDR3 comprises 13 residues. Between the trimmed V and J ends, which lost 5 bases and 3 bases, there was a span of 10 bases. Germline V gene data show CDR1 as MNHEY and CDR2 as SVGAGI. Here the CDR3 reads CASSESGDYGYTF. The CDR3 DNA follows: TGTGCCAGCAGTGAATCAGGGGACTATGGCTACACCTTC.

The V gene is TRBV29-1, the J gene TRBJ2-2, with 8 bases matching TRBD1. The CDR3 contains 16 residues. The trim removed 4 bases at V and 3 bases at J, leaving 10 bases unmatched. Per the germline V gene, CDR1 is SQVTM and CDR2 is ANQGSEA. CDR3 nucleotides: TGCAGCGTTGGTGGGGCCAGGGGGCATGACACCGGGGAGCTGTTTTTT. Protein sequence: CSVGGARGHDTGELFF.

V gene TRBV28 combines with J gene TRBJ2-2; 7 bases align to TRBD1. J was trimmed by 5 bases and V by 3 bases; bases with no gene match: 6. The CDR3 consists of 15 residues. Germline assignment: CDR1 MDHEN and CDR2 SYDVKM. This CDR3 reads CASSLWTGQTGELFF. CDR3 sequence (DNA): TGTGCCAGCAGTTTGTGGACAGGCCAGACCGGGGAGCTGTTTTTT.

V and J are TRBV6-5 and TRBJ1-1, with D perhaps matching TRBD1 (6 bases). There are 15 residues in the CDR3. Deletions cut 2 bases from V and 4 bases from J, with 14 bases between. Per germline, CDR1 MNHEY and CDR2 SVGAGI. The DNA of the CDR3 is TGTGCCAGCAGTTACAGGGGGGGGGCGGTCACTGAAGCTTTCTTT. As protein: CASSYRGGAVTEAFF.

The chain joins TRBV4-3 to TRBJ2-3; TRBD1 might be the D (6 bases). Trimming shortened V by 0 bases and J by 3 bases, and 13 bases separated the two germline ends. The CDR3 totals 16 residues. Germline CDR1 and CDR2: LGHNA and YSLEER. The CDR3 DNA reads TGCGCCAGCAGCCAAGATCTGGGGGCTGCGACAGATACGCAGTATTTT. It specifies CASSQDLGAATDTQYF.

V is TRBV7-3 and J is TRBJ2-1, with 11 nucleotides matching TRBD2. The CDR3 sequence is 16 residues long. Germline lookup yields CDR1 SGHTA and CDR2 FQGTGA. The J segment lost 0 bases and the V segment lost 4 bases, leaving 2 bases of the junction unmatched. The DNA for the CDR3 is TGTGCCAGCAGCTATAGCGGGGGGGCCTCCTACAATGAGCAGTTCTTC. Protein product: CASSYSGGASYNEQFF.

This chain connects TRBV5-6 to TRBJ1-4, with D possibly matching TRBD1 (6 bases). Deletions cut 4 bases from V and 4 bases from J, with 17 bases between. Germline V gene data show CDR1 as SGHDT and CDR2 as YYEEEE. The CDR3 contains 16 residues. The CDR3 region has the DNA TGTGCCAGCAGCACCCTACAGGGACCCTTTAATGAAAAACTGTTTTTT. Residues: CASSTLQGPFNEKLFF.

The chain combines TRBV6-1 with TRBJ1-6; 7 bases fit TRBD1. This CDR3 has 13 amino acids. The junction had 6 bases not matched to a gene; V was cut back by 8 bases and J by 8 bases. Germline CDR1 and CDR2: MNHNS and SASEGT. DNA for the CDR3: TGTGCCAGCCATTACACAGGGGATTCACCCCTCCACTTT. Encoded protein: CASHYTGDSPLHF.

The V and J genes are TRBV19 and TRBJ1-2; 10 positions match TRBD1. The ends lost 6 bases at V and 6 bases at J; junction bases unmatched: 4. CDR1 is LNHDA and CDR2 is SQIVND in the germline V gene (reference sequence). This CDR3 is built from 13 residues. CDR3 DNA: TGTGCCAGTAGGTCGGACAGGGGGAATGGCTACACCTTC. It encodes CASRSDRGNGYTF.

The chain has TRBV7-6 and TRBJ1-1; D gene uncertain. The germline V gene encodes CDR1 SGHVS and CDR2 FNYEAQ. V lost 4 bases and J lost 8, with 8 bases in between. The CDR3 covers 11 residues. The CDR3 loop is CASSSGIEAFF. In DNA, the CDR3 is TGTGCCAGCAGCTCCGGGATAGAAGCTTTCTTT.

This rearrangement joins TRBV6-5 to TRBJ2-3; possible D gene TRBD2, 5 bases. Trimming cost V 5 bases and J 0 bases, with 12 bases left between them. This CDR3 contains 15 residues. CDR1 and CDR2 from the germline V gene are MNHEY and SVGAGI. CDR3 nucleotide sequence: TGTGCCAGCAGTCTAGCTGGCCGGAGCACAGATACGCAGTATTTT. Amino acids: CASSLAGRSTDTQYF.

CDR3 residues: CASSFSGGADEQYF. In nucleotides, the CDR3 is TGCGCCAGCAGCTTCAGCGGGGGGGCCGACGAGCAGTACTTC. The chain is built from TRBV5-1 and TRBJ2-7, with 10 positions matching TRBD2. J was trimmed by 5 bases and V by 2 bases; bases with no gene match: 4. This CDR3 is 14 amino acids long. Germline assignment: CDR1 SGHRS and CDR2 YFSETQ.

The chain joins TRBV11-3 to TRBJ2-1; TRBD2 aligns across 13 bases. V lost 3 bases to trimming and J lost 2 bases; unmatched junction nucleotides: 7. CDR3 length: 18 residues. CDR1 is SGHNT and CDR2 is YENEEA in the germline V gene. CDR3 sequence (DNA): TGTGCCAGCAGCTTTACTAGCGGGGGGGCGGGGGCCTACAATGAGCAGTTCTTC. Protein: CASSFTSGGAGAYNEQFF.

CDR3 nucleotides: TGTGCCAGCAGCGTAGGTAACGGCGGTAAGGGGTTTAATGAGCAGTTCTTC. Translation gives CASSVGNGGKGFNEQFF. The rearrangement links TRBV9 to TRBJ2-1; D is perhaps TRBD1 (5 bases). This CDR3 region has 17 residues. The germline CDR1 and CDR2 sequences are SGDLS and YYNGEE. The V end lost 0 bases, the J end lost 7 bases, and 20 bases lay between the germline ends.

The V and J genes are TRBV7-7 and TRBJ2-7, with 9 positions matching TRBD2. CDR3 size: 17 residues. Per germline, CDR1 SSHAT and CDR2 FNYEAQ (reference sequence). The V and J ends lost 5 bases and 2 bases, in that order; junction bases with no gene match: 13. CDR3 region: CASSPNPGLAATYEQYF. As DNA, the CDR3 is TGTGCCAGCAGCCCCAACCCGGGACTAGCCGCTACCTACGAGCAGTACTTC.